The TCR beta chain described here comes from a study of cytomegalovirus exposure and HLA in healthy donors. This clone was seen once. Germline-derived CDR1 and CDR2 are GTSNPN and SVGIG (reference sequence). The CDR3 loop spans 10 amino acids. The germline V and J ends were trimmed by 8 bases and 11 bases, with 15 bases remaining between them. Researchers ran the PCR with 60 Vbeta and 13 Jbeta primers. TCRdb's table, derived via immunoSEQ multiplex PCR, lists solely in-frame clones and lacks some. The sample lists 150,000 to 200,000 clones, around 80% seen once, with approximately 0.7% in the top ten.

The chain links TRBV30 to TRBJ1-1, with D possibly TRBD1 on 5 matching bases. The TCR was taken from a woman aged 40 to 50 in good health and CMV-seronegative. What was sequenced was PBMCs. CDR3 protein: CAGGGFEAFF. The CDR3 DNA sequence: TGTGCCGGTGGGGGGTTTGAGGCTTTCTTT.